These T cell receptor beta chains were read from a single sample in a study of shared clonotypes between healthy human individuals. The method was immunoSEQ multiplex PCR; TCRdb's version includes in-frame clones alone and lacks a portion of them. The sample has more than 2,000,000 clones; over 85% are singletons. The source material was naive CD4+ T cells sorted from blood. These receptors all come from a man aged 18 to 29 in good health. Both conserved end residues are part of each CDR3. D genes are given only for firm matches. Not all rows give a size; the values are once, few, many and, for expanded clones, a class.

j_call v_call d_call clone_size cdr3_nt cdr3_aa
TRBJ1-2 TRBV28 TRBD1 - TGTGCCAGCAGTCGAACCGGGACAGCCTTTTATGGCTACACCTTC CASSRTGTAFYGYTF
TRBJ2-6 TRBV28 TRBD2 - TGTGCCAGCAGTTTGGGAGGGAATGGGGCCAACGTCCTGACTTTC CASSLGGNGANVLTF
TRBJ1-4 TRBV6-5 TRBD1 - TGTGCCAGCAGATCGACAGGGGCTAATGAAAAACTGTTTTTT CASRSTGANEKLFF
TRBJ2-1 TRBV7-2 - - TGTGCCAGCAGCTTAAGCCTCTCCGGGTACAATGAGCAGTTCTTC CASSLSLSGYNEQFF
TRBJ1-3 TRBV29-1 - - TGCAGCGTTGAAGACACAGGGAGGGCTGGAAACACCATATATTTT CSVEDTGRAGNTIYF
TRBJ2-7 TRBV11-2 TRBD2 - TGTGCCAGCAGCTTGACTAGCGGGAGCTCCTACGAGCAGTACTTC CASSLTSGSSYEQYF
TRBJ1-2 TRBV28 TRBD1 - TGTGCCAGCACCATTCCCCAGGGGGCTAAGGGCTACACCTTC CASTIPQGAKGYTF
TRBJ2-1 TRBV9 - - TGTGCCAGCAGCGTAATCGGGACAAACGATGAGCAGTTCTTC CASSVIGTNDEQFF
TRBJ2-4 TRBV12-5 - - TGTGCTAGTGGTTCGACGGGACAAAGGGACATTCAGTACTTC CASGSTGQRDIQYF
TRBJ1-3 TRBV5-1 TRBD1 - TGCGCCAGCAGCTTATATGGACAGGGTTTAAACTCTGGAAACACCATATATTTT CASSLYGQGLNSGNTIYF
TRBJ1-5 TRBV19 - - TGTGCCAGTAGCGGTGAGGGGAATCAGCCCCAGCATTTT CASSGEGNQPQHF
TRBJ2-3 TRBV4-1 TRBD1 - TGCGCCAGCAGCCAAGATCTGGGACAGGGCACAGATACGCAGTATTTT CASSQDLGQGTDTQYF
TRBJ2-7 TRBV5-4 TRBD2 once TGTGCCAGCAGCTCTGCTAGCGGGGGACACTACGAGCAGTACTTC CASSSASGGHYEQYF
TRBJ1-3 TRBV10-3 - once TGTGCCATCAGTGAGTTCAGTAACACCATATATTTT CAISEFSNTIYF
TRBJ2-3 TRBV6-5 - - TGTGCCAGCAAGACGGGGGGCACAGATACGCAGTATTTT CASKTGGTDTQYF
TRBJ2-7 TRBV10-3 - - TGTGCCATCACCAAGGATGGCTACGAGCAGTACTTC CAITKDGYEQYF
TRBJ1-5 TRBV30 TRBD1 - TGTGCCTGGACAGGGGGCTGGGATCAGCCCCAGCATTTT CAWTGGWDQPQHF
TRBJ2-2 TRBV29-1 - - TGCAGCGCCCTTAACACCGGGGAGCTGTTTTTT CSALNTGELFF
TRBJ1-2 TRBV18 - - TGTGCCAGCTCACCACCCTCAGGGGATGGCTACACCTTC CASSPPSGDGYTF
TRBJ1-1 TRBV29-1 - - TGCAGCGTTGAAGATCGGTGGGAGAGAAACACTGAAGCTTTCTTT CSVEDRWERNTEAFF
TRBJ1-6 TRBV25-1 - - TGTGCCAGCAGGGACGGGGGCACGAATTCACCCCTCCACTTT CASRDGGTNSPLHF
TRBJ1-2 TRBV4-1 - - TGCGCCAGCAGCCAAGAAAACAGTAACTATGGCTACACCTTC CASSQENSNYGYTF
TRBJ1-1 TRBV7-9 - - TGTGCCAGCAGCTTACCACGGGTGAACACTGAAGCTTTCTTT CASSLPRVNTEAFF
TRBJ1-3 TRBV27 TRBD1 - TGTGCCAGCAGTTCCCTTTCAGACAGGGGGCGAAACACCATATATTTT CASSSLSDRGRNTIYF
TRBJ2-7 TRBV15 - - TGTGCCACCAGCAGAGATCGAGGAACTACCTACGAGCAGTACTTC CATSRDRGTTYEQYF
TRBJ2-7 TRBV7-8 - once TGTGCCAGCAGCCCATACTCGGGTTCTAAATACGAGCAGTACTTC CASSPYSGSKYEQYF
TRBJ2-1 TRBV6-1 - - TGTGCCAGCACCCTTTCCCTGAGCTCCTACAATGAGCAGTTCTTC CASTLSLSSYNEQFF
TRBJ2-1 TRBV5-6 - - TGTGCCAGCAGCTTTGCTGCTAGTACCAATGAGCAGTTCTTC CASSFAASTNEQFF
TRBJ2-2 TRBV7-3 TRBD2 - TGTGCCAGCAGCTTACGATCGGGGGGTTCCTCCGGGGAGCTGTTTTTT CASSLRSGGSSGELFF
TRBJ2-3 TRBV27 - - TGTGCCAGCAGTCGGAGGATCGCTAGCACAGATACGCAGTATTTT CASSRRIASTDTQYF
TRBJ1-4 TRBV5-6 - once TGTGCCAGCAGCTTGGGGGACTTAGGAGGAGGAAAACTGTTTTTT CASSLGDLGGGKLFF
TRBJ2-3 TRBV13 TRBD2 - TGTGCCAGCAGCATAGCGGGAGGGCCCACAGATACGCAGTATTTT CASSIAGGPTDTQYF
TRBJ2-5 TRBV25-1 - - TGTGCCAGCAGTGATGGGGTTCAAGAGACCCAGTACTTC CASSDGVQETQYF
TRBJ1-2 TRBV28 - - TGTGCCAGCAGTGGGGGACTAGGGGCAGAAAACTATGGCTACACCTTC CASSGGLGAENYGYTF
TRBJ1-1 TRBV6-5 - - TGTGCCAGCAGTTACGGGACGAAAGCTTTCTTT CASSYGTKAFF
TRBJ2-7 TRBV5-1 TRBD1 - TGCGCCAGCAGCTTTCCCGGACAGGGCCCATCCTACGAGCAGTACTTC CASSFPGQGPSYEQYF
TRBJ2-2 TRBV19 TRBD1 - TGTGCCAGTAGATTAATTGGGAACAGGGGGCGCAAGGCCGGGGAGCTGTTTTTT CASRLIGNRGRKAGELFF
TRBJ2-7 TRBV10-3 TRBD2 - TGTGCCATCCGGGCGGCGGGAGGGTCCTACGAGCAGTACTTC CAIRAAGGSYEQYF
TRBJ2-2 TRBV7-7 - once TGTGCTAGCAGCTTGGGACGGAACACCGGGGAGCTGTTTTTT CASSLGRNTGELFF
TRBJ1-6 TRBV6-5 - once TGTGCCAGCAGTTACGAGGCGAGCTCCTATAATTCACCCCTCCACTTT CASSYEASSYNSPLHF
TRBJ1-1 TRBV30 - - TGTGCCTGGAGCGCAAACCCGTTTACTGAAGCTTTCTTT CAWSANPFTEAFF
TRBJ2-7 TRBV18 - - TGTGCCAGCTCACTCCCAGGGACCCCCTACGAGCAGTACTTC CASSLPGTPYEQYF
TRBJ1-4 TRBV6-5 TRBD1 - TGTGCCAGCAGGACAGGGTTTGCAGCTAATGAAAAACTGTTTTTT CASRTGFAANEKLFF
TRBJ2-5 TRBV5-1 - - TGCGCCAGCAGCTTCGGAGGGAGCACGGAGACCCAGTACTTC CASSFGGSTETQYF
TRBJ1-1 TRBV20-1 - - TGCAGTGCTAGAGAAGGGGCTGAAGCTTTCTTT CSAREGAEAFF
TRBJ2-7 TRBV5-1 TRBD2 once TGCGCCAGCAGCAGGACTAGCGGGGCCTACGAGCAGTACTTC CASSRTSGAYEQYF
TRBJ1-3 TRBV4-1 - - TGCGCCAGCAGCCAAGGGCTCAGGGCGGGAAACACCATATATTTT CASSQGLRAGNTIYF
TRBJ1-6 TRBV5-1 - once TGCGCCAGCAGCTTGGGGCCGATAAGCTCCTATAATTCACCCCTCCACTTT CASSLGPISSYNSPLHF
TRBJ2-3 TRBV7-9 - - TGTGCCAGCAGCTTAATTCTAGATACGCAGTATTTT CASSLILDTQYF
TRBJ2-1 TRBV7-2 - - TGTGCCAGCAGCCTTCGAACAGACAATGAGCAGTTCTTC CASSLRTDNEQFF
TRBJ2-1 TRBV15 TRBD2 - TGTGCCACCAGCAGGGAACTAGCGGGAGGGAATGAGCAGTTCTTC CATSRELAGGNEQFF
TRBJ2-3 TRBV7-2 - once TGTGCCAGCAGCTTAACTCCGGGGTTCACAGATACGCAGTATTTT CASSLTPGFTDTQYF
TRBJ2-5 TRBV7-2 - - TGTGCCAGCAGCCCCGCGGCTCAAGAGACCCAGTACTTC CASSPAAQETQYF
TRBJ2-5 TRBV5-4 TRBD2 - TGTGCCAGCAGCTTGTGGCTAGCGGGGAGAAGGTTTCAAGAGACCCAGTACTTC CASSLWLAGRRFQETQYF
TRBJ1-3 TRBV14 - once TGTGCCAGCAGCCAACTTGGAAACACCATATATTTT CASSQLGNTIYF
TRBJ2-5 TRBV6-5 - once TGTGCCAGCAGTTACTCGACGGGAGTTGGAGAGACCCAGTACTTC CASSYSTGVGETQYF
TRBJ1-5 TRBV15 - - TGTGCCACCAGCAGGCAGAATCAGCCCCAGCATTTT CATSRQNQPQHF
TRBJ1-2 TRBV4-1 TRBD1 - TGCGCCAGCAGCCAAGGGGACAGTAACTATGGCTACACCTTC CASSQGDSNYGYTF
TRBJ1-6 TRBV7-2 TRBD1 once TGTGCCAGCAGCTTAAAGGGAACCGGGACAGACTATAATTCACCCCTCCACTTT CASSLKGTGTDYNSPLHF